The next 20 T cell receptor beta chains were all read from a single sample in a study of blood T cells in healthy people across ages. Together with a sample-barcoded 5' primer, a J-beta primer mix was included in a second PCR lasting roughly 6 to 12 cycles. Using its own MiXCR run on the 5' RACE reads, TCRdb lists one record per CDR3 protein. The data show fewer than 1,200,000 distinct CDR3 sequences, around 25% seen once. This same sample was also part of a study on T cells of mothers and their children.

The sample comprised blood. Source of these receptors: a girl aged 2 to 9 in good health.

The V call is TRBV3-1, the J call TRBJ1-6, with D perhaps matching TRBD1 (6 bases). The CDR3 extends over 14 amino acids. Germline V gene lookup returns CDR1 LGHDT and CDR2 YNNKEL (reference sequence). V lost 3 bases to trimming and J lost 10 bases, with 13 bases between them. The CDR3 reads CASSQYRAQSPLHF. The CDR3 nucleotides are TGTGCCAGCAGCCAGTACAGGGCTCAATCACCCCTCCACTTT.

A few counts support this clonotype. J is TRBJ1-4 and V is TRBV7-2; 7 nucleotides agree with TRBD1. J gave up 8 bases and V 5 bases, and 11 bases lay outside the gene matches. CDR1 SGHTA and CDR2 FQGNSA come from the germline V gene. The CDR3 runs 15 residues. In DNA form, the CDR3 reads TGTGCCAGCAGCCGGCGACAGGGTCCGGGAGAAAAACTGTTTTTT. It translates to CASSRRQGPGEKLFF.

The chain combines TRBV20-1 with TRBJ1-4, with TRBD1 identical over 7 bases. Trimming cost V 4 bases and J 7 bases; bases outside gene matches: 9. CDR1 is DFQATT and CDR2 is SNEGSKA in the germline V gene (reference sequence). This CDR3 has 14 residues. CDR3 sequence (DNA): TGCAGTGCTACCAAAACAGGGGCGGGTGAAAAACTGTTTTTT. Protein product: CSATKTGAGEKLFF.

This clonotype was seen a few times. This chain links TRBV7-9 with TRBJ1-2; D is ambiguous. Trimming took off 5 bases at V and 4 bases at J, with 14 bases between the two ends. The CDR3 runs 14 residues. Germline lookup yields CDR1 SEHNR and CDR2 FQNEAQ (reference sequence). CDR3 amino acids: CASSPALKRYGYTF. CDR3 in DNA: TGTGCCAGCAGCCCGGCCCTGAAACGCTATGGCTACACCTTC.

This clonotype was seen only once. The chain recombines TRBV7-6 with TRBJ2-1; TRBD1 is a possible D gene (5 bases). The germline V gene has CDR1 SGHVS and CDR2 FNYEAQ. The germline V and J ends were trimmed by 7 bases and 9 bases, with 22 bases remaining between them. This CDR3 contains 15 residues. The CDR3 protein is CASTESAGQKGEQFF. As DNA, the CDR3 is TGTGCCAGCACCGAATCGGCAGGGCAGAAAGGTGAGCAGTTCTTC.

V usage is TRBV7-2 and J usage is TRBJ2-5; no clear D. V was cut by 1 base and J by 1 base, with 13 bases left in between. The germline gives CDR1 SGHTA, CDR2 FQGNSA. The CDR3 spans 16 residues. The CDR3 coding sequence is TGTGCCAGCAGCTTAGGACCCCCTGGTCTCCAAGAGACCCAGTACTTC. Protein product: CASSLGPPGLQETQYF.

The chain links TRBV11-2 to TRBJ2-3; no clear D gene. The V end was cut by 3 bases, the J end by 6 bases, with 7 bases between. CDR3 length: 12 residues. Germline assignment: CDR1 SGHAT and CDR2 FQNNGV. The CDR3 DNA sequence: TGTGCCAGCAGCTTGACGGATGATACGCAGTATTTT. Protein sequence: CASSLTDDTQYF. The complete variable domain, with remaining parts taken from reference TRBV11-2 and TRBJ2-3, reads EAGVAQSPRYKIIEKRQSVAFWCNPISGHATLYWYQQILGQGPKLLIQFQNNGVVDDSQLPKDRFSAERLKGVDSTLKIQPAKLEDSAVYLCASSLTDDTQYFGPGTRLTVL.

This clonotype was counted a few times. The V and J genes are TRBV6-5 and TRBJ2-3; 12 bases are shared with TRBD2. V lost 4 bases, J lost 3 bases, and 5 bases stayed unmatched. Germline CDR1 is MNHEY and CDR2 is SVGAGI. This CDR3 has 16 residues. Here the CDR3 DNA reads TGTGCCAGCAGTTGGGCGACTAGCGGGGGAACAGATACGCAGTATTTT. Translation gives CASSWATSGGTDTQYF.

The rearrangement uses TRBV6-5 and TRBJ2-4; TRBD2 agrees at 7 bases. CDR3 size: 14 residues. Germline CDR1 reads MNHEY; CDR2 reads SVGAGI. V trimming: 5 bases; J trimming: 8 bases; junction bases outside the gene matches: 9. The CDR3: CASSAGLRGDIQYF. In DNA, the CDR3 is TGTGCCAGCAGTGCGGGCCTACGGGGGGACATTCAGTACTTC.

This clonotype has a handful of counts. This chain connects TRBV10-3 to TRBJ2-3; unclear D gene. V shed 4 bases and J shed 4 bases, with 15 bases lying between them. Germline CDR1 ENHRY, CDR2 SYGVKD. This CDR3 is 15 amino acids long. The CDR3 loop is CAISGEALVADTQYF. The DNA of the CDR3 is TGTGCCATCAGTGGAGAAGCCTTGGTGGCAGATACGCAGTATTTT.

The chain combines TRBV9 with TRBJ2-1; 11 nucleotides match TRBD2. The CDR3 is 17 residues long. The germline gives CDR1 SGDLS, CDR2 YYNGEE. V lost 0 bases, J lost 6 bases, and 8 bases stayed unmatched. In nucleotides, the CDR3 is TGTGCCAGCAGCGTAGACACTAGCGGGGGTTATTCCAATGAGCAGTTCTTC. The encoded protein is CASSVDTSGGYSNEQFF.

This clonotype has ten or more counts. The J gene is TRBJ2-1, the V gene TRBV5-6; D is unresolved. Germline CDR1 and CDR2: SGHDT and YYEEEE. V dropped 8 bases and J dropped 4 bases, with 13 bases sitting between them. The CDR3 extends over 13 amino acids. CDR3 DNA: TGTGCCAGTAGTTTAGTTGGATACAATGAGCAGTTCTTC. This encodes CASSLVGYNEQFF.

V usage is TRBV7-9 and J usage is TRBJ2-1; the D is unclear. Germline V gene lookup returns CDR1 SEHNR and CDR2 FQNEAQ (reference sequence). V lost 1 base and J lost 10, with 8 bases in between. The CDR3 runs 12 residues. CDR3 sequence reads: CASSLDRIEQFF. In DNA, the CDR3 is TGTGCCAGCAGCTTAGACAGAATAGAGCAGTTCTTC.

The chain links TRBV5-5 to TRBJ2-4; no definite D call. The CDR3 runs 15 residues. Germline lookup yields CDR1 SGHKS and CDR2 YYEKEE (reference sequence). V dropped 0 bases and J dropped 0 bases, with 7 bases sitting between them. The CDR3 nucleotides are TGTGCCAGCAGCTTGGAGGCACAAGCCAAAAACATTCAGTACTTC. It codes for CASSLEAQAKNIQYF.

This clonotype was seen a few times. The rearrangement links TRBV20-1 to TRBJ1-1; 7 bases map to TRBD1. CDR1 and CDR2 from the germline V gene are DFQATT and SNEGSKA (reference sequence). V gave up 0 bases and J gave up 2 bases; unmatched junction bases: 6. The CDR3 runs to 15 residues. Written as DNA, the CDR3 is TGCAGTGCTAGAGATCAGAACAGGGGAAACACTGAAGCTTTCTTT. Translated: CSARDQNRGNTEAFF.

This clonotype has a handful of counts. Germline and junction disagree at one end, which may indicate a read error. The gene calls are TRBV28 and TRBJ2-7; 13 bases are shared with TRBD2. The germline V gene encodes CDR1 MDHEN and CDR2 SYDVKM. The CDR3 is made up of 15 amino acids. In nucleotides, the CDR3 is TGTGCCAGCACCCCGACTAGCGGGAGGCCGCGGGAGCGGTACTTC. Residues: CASTPTSGRPRERYF.

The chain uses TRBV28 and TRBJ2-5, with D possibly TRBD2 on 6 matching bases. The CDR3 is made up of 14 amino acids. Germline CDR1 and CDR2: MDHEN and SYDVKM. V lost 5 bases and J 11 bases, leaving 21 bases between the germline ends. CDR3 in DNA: TGTGCCAGCAGTCCGGATCAGGGATCGGGGGAGCAGTACTTC. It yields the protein CASSPDQGSGEQYF.

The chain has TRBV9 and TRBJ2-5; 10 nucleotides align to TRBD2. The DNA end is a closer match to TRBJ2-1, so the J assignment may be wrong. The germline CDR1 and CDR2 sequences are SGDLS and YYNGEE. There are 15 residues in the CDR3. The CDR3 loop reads CASSVSGGAVNEQFF. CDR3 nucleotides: TGTGCCAGCAGCGTAAGCGGGGGGGCAGTCAATGAGCAGTTCTTC.

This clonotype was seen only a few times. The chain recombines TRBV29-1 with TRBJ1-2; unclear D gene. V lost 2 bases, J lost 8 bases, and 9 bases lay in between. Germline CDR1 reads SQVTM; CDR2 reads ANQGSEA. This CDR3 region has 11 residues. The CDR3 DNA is TGCAGCGTTGAACCGTCTGGAGGCTACACCTTC. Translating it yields CSVEPSGGYTF.

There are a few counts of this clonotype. The CDR3 nucleotides are TGCAGCGTCGCAGGGACCAATACGCAGTATTTT. The encoded protein is CSVAGTNTQYF. The rearrangement joins TRBV29-1 to TRBJ2-3; D could derive from TRBD1 or TRBD2 (5 bases each). V lost 6 bases, J lost 7 bases, and 11 bases lay in between. The CDR3 is made up of 11 amino acids. The germline V gene encodes CDR1 SQVTM and CDR2 ANQGSEA.